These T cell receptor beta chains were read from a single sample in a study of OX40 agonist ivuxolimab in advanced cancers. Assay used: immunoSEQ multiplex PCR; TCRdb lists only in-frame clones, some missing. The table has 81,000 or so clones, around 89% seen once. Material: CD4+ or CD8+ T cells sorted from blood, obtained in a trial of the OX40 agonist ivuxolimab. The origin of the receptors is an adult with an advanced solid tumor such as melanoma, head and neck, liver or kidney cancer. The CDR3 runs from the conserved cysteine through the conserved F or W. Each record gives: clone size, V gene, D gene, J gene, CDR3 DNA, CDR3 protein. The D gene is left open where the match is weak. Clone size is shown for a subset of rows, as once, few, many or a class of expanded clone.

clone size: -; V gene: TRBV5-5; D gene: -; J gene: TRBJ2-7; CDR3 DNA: TGTGCCAGCAGCGGCTCATCCTACGAGCAGTACTTC; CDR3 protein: CASSGSSYEQYF
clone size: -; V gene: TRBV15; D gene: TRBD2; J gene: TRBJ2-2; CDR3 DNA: TGTGCCACCAGCACCAGCGGGGGGAACACCGGGGAGCTGTTTTTT; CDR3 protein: CATSTSGGNTGELFF
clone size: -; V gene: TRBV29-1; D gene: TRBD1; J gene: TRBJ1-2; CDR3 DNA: TGCAGCGCGGGACAGGGAGTAGGCTATGGCTACACCTTC; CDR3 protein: CSAGQGVGYGYTF
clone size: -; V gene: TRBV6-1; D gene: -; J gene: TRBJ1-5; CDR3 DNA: TGTGCCAGCATTTCGACCCTTAACAGTCAGCCCCAGCATTTT; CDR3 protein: CASISTLNSQPQHF
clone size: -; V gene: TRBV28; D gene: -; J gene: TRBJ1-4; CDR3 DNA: TGTGCCAGCAGTTTGGGGCGTGAAAAACTGTTTTTT; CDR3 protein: CASSLGREKLFF
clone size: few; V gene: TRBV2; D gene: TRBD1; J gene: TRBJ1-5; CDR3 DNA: TGTGCCAGCACCAAGGACAGGGCACATCAGCCCCAGCATTTT; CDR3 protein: CASTKDRAHQPQHF
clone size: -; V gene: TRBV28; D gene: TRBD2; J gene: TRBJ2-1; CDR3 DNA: TGTGCCAGCAGCGACATAAAACTAGCGGGGGGAGTGAATGAGCAGTTCTTC; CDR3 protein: CASSDIKLAGGVNEQFF
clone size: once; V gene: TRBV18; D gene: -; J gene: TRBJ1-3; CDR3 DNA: TGTGCCAGCTCACCCCCCCAAGGGGGGAATGGAAACACCATATATTTT; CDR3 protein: CASSPPQGGNGNTIYF
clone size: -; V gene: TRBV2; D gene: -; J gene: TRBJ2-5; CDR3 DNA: TGTGCCAGCATCTCGGACAGTCCCGGGACCCAGTACTTC; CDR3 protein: CASISDSPGTQYF
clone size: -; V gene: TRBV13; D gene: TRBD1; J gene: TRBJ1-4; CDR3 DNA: TGTGCCAGCAGCGCAGGGGGCGGTGAAAAACTGTTTTTT; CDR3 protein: CASSAGGGEKLFF
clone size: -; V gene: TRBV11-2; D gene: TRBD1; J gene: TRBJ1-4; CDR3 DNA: TGTGCCAGCAGCGTCCAGGGACAGTCAAATGAAAAACTGTTTTTT; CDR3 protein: CASSVQGQSNEKLFF
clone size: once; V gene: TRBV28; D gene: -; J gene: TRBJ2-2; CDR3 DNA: TGTGCCAGCAGTCTCCTCGGCACCGGGGAGCTGTTTTTT; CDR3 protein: CASSLLGTGELFF
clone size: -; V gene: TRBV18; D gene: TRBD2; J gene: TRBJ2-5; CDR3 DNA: TGTGCCAGCGGCGTACTAGCGGGGAATCAAGAGACCCAGTACTTC; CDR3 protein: CASGVLAGNQETQYF
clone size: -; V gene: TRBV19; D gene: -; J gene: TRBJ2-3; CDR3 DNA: TGTGCCAGTAGTATGGGGCAGGGTGGCAGGCGGCAGCGGTATTTT; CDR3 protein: CASSMGQGGRRQRYF
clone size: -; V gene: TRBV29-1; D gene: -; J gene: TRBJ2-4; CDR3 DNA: TGCAGCGTTGAAGTGCCAGGGAACAAAAACATTCAGTACTTC; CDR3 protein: CSVEVPGNKNIQYF
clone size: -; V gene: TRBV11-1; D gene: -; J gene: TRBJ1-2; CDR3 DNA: TGTGCCAGCAGCTGGGGTCCAGGGGGCTACACCTTC; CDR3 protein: CASSWGPGGYTF
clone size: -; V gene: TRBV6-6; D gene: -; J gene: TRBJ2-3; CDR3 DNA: TGTGCCAGCAGTTACGCTGGCACAGATACGCAGTATTTT; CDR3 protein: CASSYAGTDTQYF
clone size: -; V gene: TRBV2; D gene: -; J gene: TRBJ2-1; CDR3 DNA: TGTGCCAGCTGTCTGGGGGATGGGGAGGTTAAGCAGTTCTTC; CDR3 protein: CASCLGDGEVKQFF
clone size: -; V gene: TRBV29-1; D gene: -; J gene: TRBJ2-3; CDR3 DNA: TGCAGCGTTAGGGACCTGCGGGCGGCAGATACGCAGTATTTT; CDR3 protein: CSVRDLRAADTQYF
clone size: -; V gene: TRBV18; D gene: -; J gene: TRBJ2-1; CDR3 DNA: TGTGCCAGCTCACCATCGTCAGGGAGCTCCTACAATGAGCAGTTCTTC; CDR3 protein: CASSPSSGSSYNEQFF
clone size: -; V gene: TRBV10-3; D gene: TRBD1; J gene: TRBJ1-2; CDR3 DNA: TGTGCCATCAGTGGGATAGGACAGGGATCTGGCTACACCTTC; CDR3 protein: CAISGIGQGSGYTF
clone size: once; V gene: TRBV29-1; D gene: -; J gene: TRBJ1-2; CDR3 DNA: TGCAGCGTTGGTCAGGGGAACTATGGCTACACCTTC; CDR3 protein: CSVGQGNYGYTF
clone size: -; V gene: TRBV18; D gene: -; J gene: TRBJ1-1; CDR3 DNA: TGTGCCAGCCTCATCACAGGTGAGAACACTGAAGCTTTCTTT; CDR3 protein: CASLITGENTEAFF
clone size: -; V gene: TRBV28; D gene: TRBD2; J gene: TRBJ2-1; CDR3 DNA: TGTGCCAGCAGGGGGACTAGCGGTGGCTCCTACAATGAGCAGTTCTTC; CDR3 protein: CASRGTSGGSYNEQFF
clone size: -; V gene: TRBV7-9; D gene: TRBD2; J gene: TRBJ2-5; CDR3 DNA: TGTGCCAGCAGCCCGGGGGGTTTCTCAGAGACCCAGTACTTC; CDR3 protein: CASSPGGFSETQYF
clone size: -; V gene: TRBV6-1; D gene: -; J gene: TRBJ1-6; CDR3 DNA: TGTGCCAGCAGTGAAGCGGTTGGGGGTATGAGGAATTCACCCCTCCACTTT; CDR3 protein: CASSEAVGGMRNSPLHF
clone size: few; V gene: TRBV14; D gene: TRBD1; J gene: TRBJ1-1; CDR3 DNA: TGTGCCAGCAGCGCGACAGGGATCACTGAAGCTTTCTTT; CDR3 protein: CASSATGITEAFF
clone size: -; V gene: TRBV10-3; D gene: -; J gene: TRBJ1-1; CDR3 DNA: TGTGCCATCAGTGACGGTGGAGAGGGTGAAGCTTTCTTT; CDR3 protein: CAISDGGEGEAFF
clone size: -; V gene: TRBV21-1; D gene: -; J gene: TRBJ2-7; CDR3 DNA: TGTGCCAGCAGCAAAGGAGCTAAAACCCACTACGAGCAGTACTTC; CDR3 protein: CASSKGAKTHYEQYF
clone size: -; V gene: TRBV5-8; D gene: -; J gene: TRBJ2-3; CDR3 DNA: TGTGCCAGCAGCGGCCCCCTTAGCATCCCAGATACGCAGTATTTT; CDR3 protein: CASSGPLSIPDTQYF
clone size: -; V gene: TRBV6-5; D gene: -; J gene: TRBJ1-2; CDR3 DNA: TGTGCCAGCAGGGGTGGAAACTATGGCTACACCTTC; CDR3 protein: CASRGGNYGYTF
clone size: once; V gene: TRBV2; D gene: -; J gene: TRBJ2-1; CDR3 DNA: TGTGCCAGCAGTGAAGGCGAGTACAATGAGCAGTTCTTC; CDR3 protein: CASSEGEYNEQFF
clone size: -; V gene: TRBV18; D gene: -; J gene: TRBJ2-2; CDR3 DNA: TGTGCCAGCTCCCTCGGGACCGGCCCGGGCGGGGAGCTGTTTTTT; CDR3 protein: CASSLGTGPGGELFF
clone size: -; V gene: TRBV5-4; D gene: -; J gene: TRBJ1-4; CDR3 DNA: TGTGCCAGCAGCCGGCCGGGGGCGGATAATGAAAAACTGTTTTTT; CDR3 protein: CASSRPGADNEKLFF
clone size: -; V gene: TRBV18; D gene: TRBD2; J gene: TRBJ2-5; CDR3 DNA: TGTGCCAGCTCACCACCCCGGACTAGCGGGGGCCAAGAGACCCAGTACTTC; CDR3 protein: CASSPPRTSGGQETQYF
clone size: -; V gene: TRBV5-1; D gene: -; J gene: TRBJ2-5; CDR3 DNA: TGCGCCAGCAGCCTTACAAACAGGCTTTCGACCCAGTACTTC; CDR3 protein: CASSLTNRLSTQYF
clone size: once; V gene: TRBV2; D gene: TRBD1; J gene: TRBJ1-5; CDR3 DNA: TGTGCCAGCACCAAGGGACAGGGAGTGAACCAGCCCCAGCATTTT; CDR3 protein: CASTKGQGVNQPQHF
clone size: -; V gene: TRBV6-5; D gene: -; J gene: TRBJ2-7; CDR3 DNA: TGTGCCAGCAGTTCAGGCGGGACGGCTACCTACGAGCAGTACTTC; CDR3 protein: CASSSGGTATYEQYF
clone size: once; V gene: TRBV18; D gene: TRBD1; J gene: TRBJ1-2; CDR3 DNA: TGTGCCAGCTCACCGTCGACAGGGATAGGTGGCTACACCTTC; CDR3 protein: CASSPSTGIGGYTF
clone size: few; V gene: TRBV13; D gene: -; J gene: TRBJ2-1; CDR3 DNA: TGTGCCAGCAGCTTTATCGGGCTGCTCAATGAGCAGTTCTTC; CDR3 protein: CASSFIGLLNEQFF
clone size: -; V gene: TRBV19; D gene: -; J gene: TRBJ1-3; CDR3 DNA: TGTGCCAGTAAAGGGCAGCCGAGCTCTGGAAACACCATATATTTT; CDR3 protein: CASKGQPSSGNTIYF
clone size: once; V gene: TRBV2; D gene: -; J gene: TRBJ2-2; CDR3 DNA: TGTGCCAGCATTTACGGTGGTTATCTGGCGACAGCCAACACCGGGGAGCTGTTTTTT; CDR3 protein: CASIYGGYLATANTGELFF
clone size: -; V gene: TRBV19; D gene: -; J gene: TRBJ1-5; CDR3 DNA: TGTGCCAGTAGTATTGGGACTAGCAATCAGCCCCAGCATTTT; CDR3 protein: CASSIGTSNQPQHF
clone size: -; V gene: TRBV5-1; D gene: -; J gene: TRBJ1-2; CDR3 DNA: TGCGCCAGCAGCTTTAGGCCAGGGCAAAATATGGGCTACACCTTC; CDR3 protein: CASSFRPGQNMGYTF
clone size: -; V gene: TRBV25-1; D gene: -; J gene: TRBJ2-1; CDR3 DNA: TGTGCCAGCAGTGACGACCGGATGGAGGCCAATGAGCAGTTCTTC; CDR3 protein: CASSDDRMEANEQFF
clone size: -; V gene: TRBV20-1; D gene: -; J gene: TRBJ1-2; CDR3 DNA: TGCAGTGCTAGAACAGGGCAAGGCTACACCTTC; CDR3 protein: CSARTGQGYTF